These T cell receptor beta chains were read from a single sample in a study of OX40 agonist ivuxolimab in advanced cancers. Method: immunoSEQ multiplex PCR; TCRdb's copy keeps in-frame clones and lacks some. In the table there are 70,000 to 95,000 clones, roughly 85% of which are singletons. This material consisted of CD4+ or CD8+ T cells sorted from blood, taken in a trial of the OX40 agonist ivuxolimab. The source is an adult with an advanced solid tumor such as melanoma, head and neck, liver or kidney cancer. Each CDR3 is given with its conserved first and last residue. A D gene is named only where the DNA matches it firmly. Expanded clones are given a class, and other clones once, few, many or no size at all.

D	V	size	J	length	CDR3	DNA
TRBD1	TRBV18	.	TRBJ2-2	16	CASSTDQTGQTGELFF	TGTGCCAGCTCAACGGATCAGACAGGGCAAACCGGGGAGCTGTTTTTT
.	TRBV4-2	.	TRBJ2-1	17	CASSQDLGREKGDEQFF	TGTGCCAGCAGCCAAGATCTCGGACGGGAGAAAGGCGATGAGCAGTTCTTC
.	TRBV19	.	TRBJ1-5	18	CASSIDYRTAYSNQPQHF	TGTGCCAGTAGTATAGATTATAGAACAGCCTATAGCAATCAGCCCCAGCATTTT
.	TRBV10-3	few	TRBJ2-1	14	CAISVAGAVNEQFF	TGTGCCATCAGTGTAGCAGGGGCAGTCAATGAGCAGTTCTTC
TRBD1	TRBV5-4	.	TRBJ1-2	14	CASSLGTGEGGYTF	TGTGCCAGCAGCCTCGGGACAGGGGAAGGCGGCTACACCTTC
TRBD2	TRBV19	.	TRBJ2-7	18	CASSGQALTSGSLNEQYF	TGTGCCAGTTCGGGACAGGCTTTGACTAGCGGGAGTTTGAACGAGCAGTACTTC
TRBD2	TRBV18	.	TRBJ2-1	15	CASSPLGGTSDEQFF	TGTGCCAGCTCACCGCTAGGCGGGACTAGCGATGAGCAGTTCTTC
.	TRBV19	.	TRBJ2-3	17	CASSSRGRGRTLDTQYF	TGTGCCAGTAGTTCCCGTGGGAGGGGGCGCACATTGGATACGCAGTATTTT
.	TRBV30	once	TRBJ1-1	13	CAWMRSWGSEAFF	TGTGCCTGGATGAGAAGCTGGGGATCTGAAGCTTTCTTT
TRBD1	TRBV5-1	.	TRBJ2-2	16	CASSYGTEINTGELFF	TGCGCCAGCAGCTATGGGACAGAGATCAACACCGGGGAGCTGTTTTTT
.	TRBV19	.	TRBJ2-4	13	CASEGQGKNIQYF	TGTGCAAGTGAGGGGCAGGGGAAAAACATTCAGTACTTC
.	TRBV5-1	.	TRBJ1-1	16	CASSLVARAMNTEAFF	TGCGCCAGCAGCTTGGTCGCCAGGGCCATGAACACTGAAGCTTTCTTT
.	TRBV2	.	TRBJ1-1	14	CASSAWGANTEAFF	TGTGCCAGCAGTGCCTGGGGGGCTAACACTGAAGCTTTCTTT
.	TRBV6-4	once	TRBJ1-1	15	CASSEPRLGNTEAFF	TGTGCCAGCAGTGAGCCCAGGCTTGGGAACACTGAAGCTTTCTTT
.	TRBV5-1	.	TRBJ1-2	16	CASSKGGAGEIYGYTF	TGCGCCAGCTCCAAGGGGGGGGCAGGGGAAATCTATGGCTACACCTTC
.	TRBV10-1	.	TRBJ1-4	13	CASSERSGEKLFF	TGCGCCAGCAGTGAGAGATCAGGAGAAAAACTGTTTTTT
.	TRBV6-1	.	TRBJ2-5	13	CASSVHRVETQYF	TGTGCCAGCAGTGTCCACAGGGTGGAGACCCAGTACTTC
.	TRBV6-1	once	TRBJ1-2	12	CASSRRDIGYTF	TGTGCCAGCAGTCGAAGGGACATTGGCTACACCTTC
TRBD2	TRBV6-5	.	TRBJ2-7	15	CASSRGLAGLYEQYF	TGTGCCAGCAGTCGTGGACTAGCGGGATTATACGAGCAGTACTTC
.	TRBV10-3	few	TRBJ2-1	13	CATLGSILDEQFF	TGTGCCACCTTGGGTAGTATACTCGATGAGCAGTTCTTC
.	TRBV18	.	TRBJ2-2	16	CASSPRAGSDTGELFF	TGTGCCAGCTCACCACGGGCAGGGAGTGACACCGGGGAGCTGTTTTTT
TRBD2	TRBV5-1	.	TRBJ2-1	13	CASRLAAHNEQFF	TGCGCCAGCAGGCTAGCGGCCCACAATGAGCAGTTCTTC
.	TRBV7-8	.	TRBJ2-7	13	CASSLASDYEQYF	TGTGCCAGCAGCTTAGCGTCAGACTACGAGCAGTACTTC
.	TRBV7-9	.	TRBJ2-7	13	CASSLAVSYEQYF	TGTGCCAGCAGCTTAGCAGTTTCCTACGAGCAGTACTTC
.	TRBV7-3	once	TRBJ2-1	15	CASSSQGGLYNEQFF	TGTGCCAGCAGCTCACAGGGTGGCCTCTACAATGAGCAGTTCTTC
TRBD2	TRBV2	.	TRBJ2-1	16	CASSEGGSGRQNEQFF	TGTGCCAGCAGTGAAGGGGGTAGCGGGAGGCAAAATGAGCAGTTCTTC
TRBD1	TRBV4-1	once	TRBJ2-6	19	CASSTKFTGASTGANVLTF	TGCGCCAGCAGCACCAAATTTACAGGGGCGAGTACTGGGGCCAACGTCCTGACTTTC
.	TRBV19	once	TRBJ2-7	13	CASDGGRNYEQYF	TGTGCCAGCGACGGAGGGCGAAACTACGAGCAGTACTTC
TRBD1	TRBV5-1	once	TRBJ1-5	14	CASSSGQGDQPQHF	TGCGCCAGCAGCTCGGGACAGGGAGATCAGCCCCAGCATTTT
.	TRBV2	.	TRBJ2-1	9	CAGYNEQFF	TGTGCCGGATACAATGAGCAGTTCTTC
.	TRBV5-1	.	TRBJ2-7	16	CASSLQGIPLSYEQYF	TGCGCCAGCAGCTTGCAGGGAATCCCTCTCTCCTACGAGCAGTACTTC
TRBD1	TRBV28	.	TRBJ2-5	14	CASSWTGGRETQYF	TGTGCCAGCAGTTGGACAGGGGGGCGAGAGACCCAGTACTTC
.	TRBV5-1	.	TRBJ1-1	14	CASSPAGGNTEAFF	TGCGCCAGCAGCCCGGCGGGGGGGAACACTGAAGCTTTCTTT
TRBD2	TRBV5-1	.	TRBJ2-7	16	CASSANPGLANYEQYF	TGCGCCAGCAGCGCAAACCCGGGACTAGCGAACTACGAGCAGTACTTC
.	TRBV6-5	.	TRBJ2-7	13	CASSYRKGGEQYF	TGTGCCAGCAGTTACCGAAAGGGAGGCGAGCAGTACTTC
.	TRBV7-9	.	TRBJ2-5	11	CASSLQETQYF	TGTGCCAGCAGCTTACAAGAGACCCAGTACTTC
TRBD1	TRBV6-1	once	TRBJ2-7	15	CASIPGTGLTYEQYF	TGTGCCAGCATTCCCGGGACAGGTCTGACCTACGAGCAGTACTTC
.	TRBV30	.	TRBJ2-7	13	CAWGNGGPYEQYF	TGTGCCTGGGGGAACGGGGGCCCCTACGAGCAGTACTTC
.	TRBV6-1	.	TRBJ2-5	15	CASSESRDFQETQYF	TGTGCCAGCAGTGAAAGCCGGGACTTCCAAGAGACCCAGTACTTC
TRBD1	TRBV6-5	.	TRBJ2-7	15	CASSYGDRSAYEQYF	TGTGCCAGCAGTTACGGGGACAGGTCTGCCTACGAGCAGTACTTC
.	TRBV7-2	few	TRBJ1-2	13	CASSIGLHYGYTF	TGTGCCAGCAGTATAGGGTTGCACTATGGCTACACCTTC
.	TRBV15	.	TRBJ2-7	13	CATSRDERSEQYF	TGTGCCACCAGCAGAGATGAGAGGTCCGAGCAGTACTTC
.	TRBV6-5	few	TRBJ2-4	13	CASSPEAKNIQYF	TGTGCCAGCAGCCCCGAGGCCAAAAACATTCAGTACTTC
TRBD1	TRBV7-3	.	TRBJ2-3	13	CASSLTGLDTQYF	TGTGCCAGCAGCCTGACAGGGCTCGATACGCAGTATTTT
.	TRBV27	.	TRBJ2-5	14	CASSLSGTQETQYF	TGTGCCAGCAGTTTGTCCGGGACCCAAGAGACCCAGTACTTC